This record concerns one TCR beta chain sequence. The sample is drawn from a study of blood T cell repertoires in COVID-19. Study-level background: Researchers got acute and convalescent COVID-19 samples from the United States, Italy and Spain. PBMCs, B-cell-depleted T cells, or T cells provided the cDNA or gDNA that made up the material.

The germline V gene has CDR1 SGHRS and CDR2 YFSETQ. This CDR3 contains 14 residues. Trimming at V came to 4 bases and at J to 7 bases, leaving 8 bases not matched to a gene. Authors' analysis steps: Estimated nucleated cell counts came from reference gene primer amplification. The assay was immunoSEQ multiplex PCR, and TCRdb's table has in-frame clones only and misses some. V and J calls plus clone size are reproduced from that table; the DNA served to infer D and trimming. Among roughly 200,000 clones listed, 85% to 90% were seen once. The TCR comes from a man in his forties with active or convalescent COVID-19. This chain links TRBV5-1 with TRBJ2-1; 7 bases are a match to TRBD2. Sequencing was done on a sample of peripheral blood. CDR3 sequence (DNA): TGCGCCAGCAGCGGGGTGGCGGGAGTAAATGAGCAGTTCTTC. This encodes CASSGVAGVNEQFF.